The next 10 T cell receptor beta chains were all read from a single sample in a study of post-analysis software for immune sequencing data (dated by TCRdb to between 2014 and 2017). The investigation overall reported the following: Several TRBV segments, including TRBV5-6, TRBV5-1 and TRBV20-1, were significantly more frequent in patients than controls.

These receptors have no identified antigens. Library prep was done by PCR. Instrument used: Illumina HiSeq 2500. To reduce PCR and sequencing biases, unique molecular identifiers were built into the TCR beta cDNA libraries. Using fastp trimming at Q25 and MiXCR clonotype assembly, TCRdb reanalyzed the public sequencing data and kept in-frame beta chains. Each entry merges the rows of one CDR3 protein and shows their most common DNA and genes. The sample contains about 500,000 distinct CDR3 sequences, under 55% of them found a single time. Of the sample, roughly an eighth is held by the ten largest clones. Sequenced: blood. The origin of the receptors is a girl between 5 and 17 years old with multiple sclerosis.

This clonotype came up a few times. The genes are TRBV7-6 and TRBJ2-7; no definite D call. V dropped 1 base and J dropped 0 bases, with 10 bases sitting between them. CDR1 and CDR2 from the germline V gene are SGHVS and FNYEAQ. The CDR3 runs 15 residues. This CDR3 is CASSLEDGFSYEQYF. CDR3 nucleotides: TGTGCCAGCAGCTTAGAGGATGGGTTCTCCTACGAGCAGTACTTC.

In DNA, the CDR3 is TGTGCCAGCAGTTACTCGGGGAAGAATTCACCCCTCCACTTT. This translates into CASSYSGKNSPLHF. The chain carries TRBV6-6 and TRBJ1-6; D gene unclear. CDR1 is MNHNY, CDR2 SVGAGI, per germline (reference sequence). V was cut by 0 bases and J by 7 bases, with 7 bases left in between. The length of the CDR3 is 14 residues.

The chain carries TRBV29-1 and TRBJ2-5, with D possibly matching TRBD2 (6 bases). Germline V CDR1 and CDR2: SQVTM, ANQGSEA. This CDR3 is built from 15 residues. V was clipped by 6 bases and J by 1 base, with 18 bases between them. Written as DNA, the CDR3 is TGCAGCGTAGTGGGACTTCTTCAAGCCCAAGAGACCCAGTACTTC. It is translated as CSVVGLLQAQETQYF. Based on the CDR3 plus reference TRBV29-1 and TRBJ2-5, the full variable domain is SAVISQKPSRDICQRGTSLTIQCQVDSQVTMMFWYRQQPGQSLTLIATANQGSEATYESGFVIDKFPISRPNLTFSTLTVSNMSPEDSSIYLCSVVGLLQAQETQYFGPGTRLLVL.

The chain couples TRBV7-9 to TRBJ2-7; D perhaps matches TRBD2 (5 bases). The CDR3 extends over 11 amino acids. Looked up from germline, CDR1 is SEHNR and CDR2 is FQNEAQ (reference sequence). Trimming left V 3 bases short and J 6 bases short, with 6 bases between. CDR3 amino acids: CASSFGVEQYF. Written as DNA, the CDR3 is TGTGCCAGCAGCTTCGGGGTCGAGCAGTACTTC.

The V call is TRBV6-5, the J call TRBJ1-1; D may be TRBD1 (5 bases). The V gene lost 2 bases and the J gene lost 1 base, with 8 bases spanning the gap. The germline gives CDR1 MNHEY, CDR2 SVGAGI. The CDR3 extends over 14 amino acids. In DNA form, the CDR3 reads TGTGCCAGCAGTTACGGGGGGAAGAACACTGAAGCTTTCTTT. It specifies CASSYGGKNTEAFF.

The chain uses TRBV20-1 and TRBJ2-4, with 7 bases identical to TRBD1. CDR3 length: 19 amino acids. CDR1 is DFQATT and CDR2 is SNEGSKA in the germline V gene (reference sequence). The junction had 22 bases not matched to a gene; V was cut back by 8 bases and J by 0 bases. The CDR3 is CSPSPTGNGPGLAKNIQYF. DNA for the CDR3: TGCAGTCCCTCCCCGACAGGGAACGGTCCTGGTTTAGCCAAAAACATTCAGTACTTC.

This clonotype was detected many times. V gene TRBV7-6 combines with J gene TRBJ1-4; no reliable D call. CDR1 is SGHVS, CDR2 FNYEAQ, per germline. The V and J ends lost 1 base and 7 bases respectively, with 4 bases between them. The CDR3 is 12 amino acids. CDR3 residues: CASSLDGEKLFF. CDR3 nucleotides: TGTGCCAGCAGCTTAGATGGTGAAAAACTGTTTTTT.

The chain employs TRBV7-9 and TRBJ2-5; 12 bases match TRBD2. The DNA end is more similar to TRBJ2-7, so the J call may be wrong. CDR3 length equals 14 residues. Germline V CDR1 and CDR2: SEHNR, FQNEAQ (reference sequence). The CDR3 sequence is CASSWLAGGDEQYF. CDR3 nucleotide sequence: TGTGCCAGCAGCTGGCTAGCGGGAGGGGACGAGCAGTACTTC.

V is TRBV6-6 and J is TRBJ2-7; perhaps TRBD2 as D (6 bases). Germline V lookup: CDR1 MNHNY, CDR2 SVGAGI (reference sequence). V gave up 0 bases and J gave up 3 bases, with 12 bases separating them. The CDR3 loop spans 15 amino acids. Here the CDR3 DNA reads TGTGCCAGCAGTTACTCGAAAGGGAGGAACTACGAGCAGTACTTC. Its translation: CASSYSKGRNYEQYF.

The CDR3 DNA is TGTGCCAGCAGCTTACGGAAGGTTTCCTACGAGCAGTACTTC. It encodes CASSLRKVSYEQYF. The gene calls are TRBV7-2 and TRBJ2-7; no firm D call. The ends were cut back, 2 bases at V and 1 base at J, with 9 bases in the middle. Germline CDR1 and CDR2: SGHTA and FQGNSA. This CDR3 region has 14 residues.